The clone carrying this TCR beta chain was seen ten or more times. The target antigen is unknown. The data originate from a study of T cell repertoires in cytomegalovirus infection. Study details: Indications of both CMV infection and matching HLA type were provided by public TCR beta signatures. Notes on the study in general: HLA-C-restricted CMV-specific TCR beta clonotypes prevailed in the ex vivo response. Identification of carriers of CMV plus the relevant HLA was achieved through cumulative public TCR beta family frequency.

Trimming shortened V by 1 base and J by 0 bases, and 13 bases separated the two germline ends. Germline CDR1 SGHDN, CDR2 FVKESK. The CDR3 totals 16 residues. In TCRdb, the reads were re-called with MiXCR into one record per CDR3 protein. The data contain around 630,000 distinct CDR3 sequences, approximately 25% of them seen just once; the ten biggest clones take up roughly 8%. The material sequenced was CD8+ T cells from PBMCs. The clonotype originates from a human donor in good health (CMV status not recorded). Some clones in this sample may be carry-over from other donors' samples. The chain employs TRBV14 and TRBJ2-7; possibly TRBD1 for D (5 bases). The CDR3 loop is CASSQALGVSSYEQYF. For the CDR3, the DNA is TGTGCCAGCAGCCAAGCTTTAGGGGTTAGCTCCTACGAGCAGTACTTC.